The clone carrying this T cell receptor beta chain was counted a few times. The record originates from a study of response to subunit inactivated influenza vaccine. With 2 bases removed from V and 7 bases from J, the gap between germline ends came to 16 bases. The CDR3 runs to 15 residues. Germline-derived CDR1 and CDR2 are KGHSH and LQKENI. TCRdb ran MiXCR on the RT-PCR reads and lists one entry per CDR3 protein. The repertoire consists of around 580,000 distinct CDR3 sequences, with 14% occurring once and the leading ten covering around 10%. The rearrangement uses TRBV18 and TRBJ2-3; possibly TRBD2 for D (6 bases). The source of this sequence is a man in his forties or fifties who received an inactivated influenza vaccine. Sequencing was performed on PBMCs from blood, taken about 13 days after vaccination. CDR3 bases: TGTGCCAGCTCACCAGTTTTGGACTATATAAATACGCAGTATTTT. Amino acids: CASSPVLDYINTQYF.